This T cell receptor beta chain stems from a study of CD8 T cells in ankylosing spondylitis. The CDR3 spans 14 residues. The V end was cut by 8 bases, the J end by 0 bases, with 11 bases between. The germline CDR1 and CDR2 sequences are MNHEY and SVGEGT. Points on this clonotype: Its matching antigen is unknown.

Findings and caveats of the study: In ankylosing spondylitis blood, a motif of seven to nine highly homologous TCR beta variants appeared characteristic.

In TCRdb, the 5' RACE reads were re-called with MiXCR into one record per CDR3 protein. The sample includes 700,000 to 1,000,000 distinct CDR3 sequences, about an eighth of them seen just once. The gene calls are TRBV6-2 or TRBV6-3 and TRBJ1-5; maybe TRBD1 (5 bases). The source of this sequence is a male donor with ankylosing spondylitis. The sequencing sample was made of blood, either unsorted or a sorted T cell fraction (not recorded which). CDR3 loop: CASDADTSNQPQHF. CDR3 bases: TGTGCCAGCGACGCGGACACTAGCAATCAGCCCCAGCATTTT.